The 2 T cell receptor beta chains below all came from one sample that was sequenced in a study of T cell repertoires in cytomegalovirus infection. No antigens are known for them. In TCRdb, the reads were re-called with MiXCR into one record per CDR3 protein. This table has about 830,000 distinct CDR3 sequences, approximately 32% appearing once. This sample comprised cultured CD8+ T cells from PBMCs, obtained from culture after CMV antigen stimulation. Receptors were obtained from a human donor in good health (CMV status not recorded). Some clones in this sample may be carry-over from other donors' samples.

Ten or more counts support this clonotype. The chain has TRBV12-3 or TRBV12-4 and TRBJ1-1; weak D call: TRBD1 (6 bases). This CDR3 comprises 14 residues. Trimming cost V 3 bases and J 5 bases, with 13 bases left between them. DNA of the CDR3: TGTGCCAGCAGTTTCGGGGGGCTTAGGACTGAAGCTTTCTTT. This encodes CASSFGGLRTEAFF.

Here the CDR3 reads CASSPGQASGNTIYF. The CDR3 nucleotides are TGCGCCAGCAGCCCCGGACAGGCCTCTGGAAACACCATATATTTT. This rearrangement joins TRBV4-1 to TRBJ1-3; 7 bases line up with TRBD1. CDR3 length: 15 amino acids. Germline CDR1 reads MGHRA; CDR2 reads YSYEKL. V shed 4 bases, J shed 0 bases, and the junction held 3 bases outside the gene matches.